Below are 8 T cell receptor beta chains sequenced from a single sample in a study of cytomegalovirus exposure and HLA in healthy donors. It was with 60 Vbeta and 13 Jbeta primers that the PCR ran. Only in-frame clones appear in the TCRdb table, and some are missing; sequencing was by immunoSEQ multiplex PCR. The table for this sample gives some 84,000 clones. Sequences were obtained from PBMCs. These TCRs come from a man aged 45 to 65 in good health and CMV-seronegative.

V gene TRBV6-5 combines with J gene TRBJ2-7; the D is unclear. CDR1 and CDR2 (germline): MNHEY, SVGAGI. The CDR3 is 14 amino acids. V lost 0 bases, J lost 5 bases, and 11 bases lay in between. CDR3 DNA: TGTGCCAGCAGTTACTCGCTTCTAAGAGACGAGCAGTACTTC. It yields the protein CASSYSLLRDEQYF.

The V call is TRBV5-6, the J call TRBJ2-5; weak D call: TRBD2 (5 bases). Trimming shortened V by 1 base and J by 4 bases, and 14 bases separated the two germline ends. This CDR3 spans 15 amino acids. From germline, CDR1 is SGHDT and CDR2 YYEEEE. CDR3 nucleotide sequence: TGTGCCAGCAGCTTGTTTGGAGGACGGGGAGAGACCCAGTACTTC. It yields the protein CASSLFGGRGETQYF. The whole variable domain, filled in from reference TRBV5-6 and TRBJ2-5, reads DAGVTQSPTHLIKTRGQQVTLRCSPKSGHDTVSWYQQALGQGPQFIFQYYEEEERQRGNFPDRFSGHQFPNYSSELNVNALLLGDSALYLCASSLFGGRGETQYFGPGTRLLVL.

V gene TRBV10-3 combines with J gene TRBJ1-2; D call uncertain. Trimming shortened V by 3 bases and J by 1 base, and 6 bases separated the two germline ends. In germline, CDR1 is ENHRY, CDR2 SYGVKD. This CDR3 has 13 residues. The CDR3 DNA is TGTGCCATCAGTGATGAGGGTAACTATGGCTACACCTTC. This codes for CAISDEGNYGYTF.

The CDR3 protein is CASSQADRGRTGELFF. The CDR3 DNA reads TGTGCCAGCAGCCAAGCGGACAGGGGGCGGACCGGGGAGCTGTTTTTT. This sequence joins TRBV4-2 and TRBJ2-2, with TRBD1 matching 11 bases. This CDR3 has 16 residues. The J segment lost 5 bases and the V segment lost 1 base, leaving 3 bases of the junction unmatched. Per the germline V gene, CDR1 is LGHNA and CDR2 is YNFKEQ.

The genes are TRBV10-3 and TRBJ1-1; D gene unclear. Trimming took 0 bases from V and 1 from J, leaving 9 bases between them. Germline assignment: CDR1 ENHRY and CDR2 SYGVKD. This CDR3 is 15 amino acids long. CDR3 in DNA: TGTGCCATCAGTGAGTCTATAGGAGAGAACACTGAAGCTTTCTTT. This gives the protein CAISESIGENTEAFF.

This chain joins TRBV25-1 and TRBJ2-1; D remains unclear. The ends were cut back, 3 bases at V and 9 bases at J, with 21 bases in the middle. The CDR3 covers 16 residues. The germline CDR1 and CDR2 sequences are MGHDK and SYGVNS. In nucleotides, the CDR3 is TGTGCCAGCAGTGAGACCGTTATATCCTCCCGGAGTGAGCAGTTCTTC. It codes for CASSETVISSRSEQFF. Full variable domain (outside the CDR3, taken from reference TRBV25-1 and TRBJ2-1): EADIYQTPRYLVIGTGKKITLECSQTMGHDKMYWYQQDPGMELHLIHYSYGVNSTEKGDLSSESTVSRIRTEHFPLTLESARPSHTSQYLCASSETVISSRSEQFFGPGTRLTVL.

This chain connects TRBV7-3 to TRBJ2-1, with 9 bases matching TRBD1. Per germline, CDR1 SGHTA and CDR2 FQGTGA. CDR3 length: 15 amino acids. Unmatched junction bases numbered 5, after V lost 5 bases and J lost 3 bases. CDR3 protein: CASSLGQGDYNEQFF. The CDR3 DNA is TGTGCCAGCAGCCTGGGACAGGGAGACTACAATGAGCAGTTCTTC.

V gene TRBV23-1 combines with J gene TRBJ2-5; D remains unclear. TRBV23-1 is an ORF for which the function is uncertain. The CDR3 extends over 18 amino acids. The ends were cut back, 0 bases at V and 4 bases at J, with 21 bases in the middle. CDR3: CASSQSVSRPDMIETQYF. CDR3 bases: TGCGCCAGCAGTCAATCAGTAAGCAGGCCCGATATGATAGAGACCCAGTACTTC.